This T cell receptor (beta chain) appears in the sequencing data of a study of cytomegalovirus exposure and HLA in healthy donors. Assay: immunoSEQ multiplex PCR; the TCRdb copy retains only in-frame clones and omits some. The data hold 85,000 to 120,000 clones, with roughly 90% observed a single time. The V segment lost 7 bases and the J segment 4 bases; nucleotides outside the gene matches: 4. Per the germline V gene, CDR1 is SEHNR and CDR2 is FQNEAQ (reference sequence). The CDR3 is 13 residues long. This chain uses TRBV7-9 with TRBJ2-1; 7 bases align to TRBD2. The sequenced sample consisted of PBMCs. The clonotype was recovered from a woman aged 18-29 years in good health and CMV-seropositive. The CDR3 protein is CASIQAGYNEQFF. In DNA form, the CDR3 reads TGTGCCAGCATACAAGCGGGATACAATGAGCAGTTCTTC. Looking up the rest from reference TRBV7-9 and TRBJ2-1 gives the full variable domain: DTGVSQNPRHKITKRGQNVTFRCDPISEHNRLYWYRQTLGQGPEFLTYFQNEAQLEKSRLLSDRFSAERPKGSFSTLEIQRTEQGDSAMYLCASIQAGYNEQFFGPGTRLTVL.